Listed below are T cell receptor beta chains from one sample, sequenced in a study of molecular identifiers for immune sequencing clone quantification. TCRdb called the PCR reads again in MiXCR, with one record for every CDR3 protein. In the table there are some 320,000 distinct CDR3 sequences, about 21% of which are singletons. The material sequenced was naive CD8+ T cells from blood, with Jurkat cell RNA spiked in. All receptors derive from a human donor in good health. Some libraries in this study had Jurkat cell RNA spiked in. Each CDR3 is given with its conserved first and last residue. Fields, in order: D gene, J gene, V gene, clone size, CDR3 DNA, CDR3 protein. D genes are given only for firm matches. Only part of the rows carry a size: once, few, many, or a class if the clone is expanded.

TRBD1 TRBJ1-1 TRBV29-1 many TGCAGCGTTGATCAGGGGGCGGCGAACACTGAAGCTTTCTTT CSVDQGAANTEAFF
. TRBJ1-1 TRBV7-9 many TGTGCCAGCAGCTTACGGCAGGGAGAAATGAACACTGAAGCTTTCTTT CASSLRQGEMNTEAFF
TRBD1 TRBJ1-3 TRBV11-2 . TGTGCCAGCAGTCACTCCCAGGGGGCTGGAAACGCCATATATTTT CASSHSQGAGNAIYF
. TRBJ2-7 TRBV6-5 many TGTGCCAGCAGTTACGGGCTGTACTCCTACGAGCAGTACTTC CASSYGLYSYEQYF
TRBD2 TRBJ2-7 TRBV20-1 few TGCAGTGCTAGAGTTAGCGGGGACTACGAGCAGTACTTC CSARVSGDYEQYF
. TRBJ1-1 TRBV27 many TGTGCCAGCAGTCAAGACGAGGGGGTTACTGAAGCTTTCTTT CASSQDEGVTEAFF
TRBD2 TRBJ2-7 TRBV5-1 many TGCGCCAGCAGCTTTGGGGGGACTATTAACTTC CASSFGGTINF
. TRBJ2-2 TRBV7-9 many TGTGCCAGCCTCCGGGACACCCACCAGTACACCGGGGAGCTGTTTTTT CASLRDTHQYTGELFF
TRBD1 TRBJ1-2 TRBV29-1 many TGCAGCGTTGAGGCAGGGGGGGTCTATGGCTACACCTTC CSVEAGGVYGYTF
TRBD1 TRBJ2-7 TRBV7-9 many TGTGCCAGCAGCCGGACAGGAACCTACGAGCAGTACTTC CASSRTGTYEQYF
. TRBJ2-7 TRBV13 many TGTGCCAGCAGCCCCGCCCCCTACGAGCAGTACTTC CASSPAPYEQYF
TRBD1 TRBJ2-1 TRBV18 . TGTGCCAGCTCCTCCGGGACAGAGGTTGGGCACAATGAGCAGTTCTTC CASSSGTEVGHNEQFF
. TRBJ2-7 TRBV27 many TGTGCCAGCAGTCTCGAGCAGTACTTC CASSLEQYF
. TRBJ2-2 TRBV2 . TGTGCCAGCAGTGATGACCCGGCGAACACCGGGGAGCTGTTTTTT CASSDDPANTGELFF
TRBD2 TRBJ2-3 TRBV27 many TGTGCCAGCAGTCCCGAGACTAGCGGGATAGGAGATACGCAGTATTTT CASSPETSGIGDTQYF
. TRBJ2-7 TRBV5-6 many TGTGCCAGCAGCTCTGGACGGACGGGTGAGCAGTACTTC CASSSGRTGEQYF
TRBD1 TRBJ1-5 TRBV27 few TGTGCCAGCAGTTTATCAGGACAGGCTAATCAGCCCCAGCATTTT CASSLSGQANQPQHF
TRBD2 TRBJ2-5 TRBV5-4 . TGTGCCAGCAGCCCCATGGGTGCCTGGGGGGGGGAAGAGACCCAGTACTTC CASSPMGAWGGEETQYF
. TRBJ2-1 TRBV6-5 few TGTGCCAGCAGACGAGGGGGGGCGGACTACAATGAGCAGTTCTTC CASRRGGADYNEQFF
. TRBJ1-1 TRBV10-1 many TGCGCCAGTAAAGACTCCGCGTACACTGAAGCTTTCTTT CASKDSAYTEAFF
TRBD1 TRBJ2-7 TRBV5-1 . TGCGCCAGCAGCTCTCCGTTCTCGGGACAGGGGTCCTACGAGCAGTACTTC CASSSPFSGQGSYEQYF
. TRBJ2-3 TRBV27 few TGTGCCAGCAGTGCTCTAGCTGATACGCAGTATTTT CASSALADTQYF
. TRBJ2-2 TRBV4-3 . TGCGCCAGCGGCCAAGAGAGGGGGAGATTGACCGGGGAGCTGTTTTTT CASGQERGRLTGELFF
. TRBJ1-4 TRBV28 many TGTGCCAGCAGCCCTGTAAGACTGGATGAAAAACTGTTTTTT CASSPVRLDEKLFF
TRBD2 TRBJ2-7 TRBV7-2 many TGTGCCAGCAGCCAGACCGGGACTAGCGGCTTTCATCCCTACGAGCAGTACTTC CASSQTGTSGFHPYEQYF
TRBD1 TRBJ2-5 TRBV5-4 many TGTGCCAGCAGGTACGGGGACAGGGAAGAGACCCAGTACTTC CASRYGDREETQYF
TRBD1 TRBJ1-1 TRBV6-5 many TGTGCCAGCAGCCCCAATGGACAGGGTGCTTTCTTT CASSPNGQGAFF
. TRBJ2-3 TRBV9 . TGTGCCAGCAGCGTAGCGGGGAGCACAGGTACGCAGTATTTT CASSVAGSTGTQYF
. TRBJ2-5 TRBV20-1 many TGCAGTGCTAGAAGAGAGACCCAGTACTTC CSARRETQYF
. TRBJ2-3 TRBV28 many TGTGCCAGCAGGTCCGGGACCATACTTGATACGCAGTATTTT CASRSGTILDTQYF
. TRBJ1-1 TRBV30 once TGTGCCTGGAGTGTATCGGGGTACGGGAACACTGAAGCTTTCTTT CAWSVSGYGNTEAFF
. TRBJ1-5 TRBV30 few TGTGCCTGGAGTGTAGGGGGGGCAGGTCAGCCCCAGCATTTT CAWSVGGAGQPQHF
. TRBJ1-1 TRBV29-1 many TGCAGCGTTGAAACAGGGAGGGTGCAAATGAAGAACACTGAAGCTTTCTTT CSVETGRVQMKNTEAFF
TRBD1 TRBJ2-1 TRBV7-2 many TGTGCCAGCAGCCCTGGAACCCGGGACAGCGGATTCAATGAGCAGTTCTTC CASSPGTRDSGFNEQFF
. TRBJ2-7 TRBV19 many TGTGCCAGTAGTTTTGGCCCGGACTCCTCCTACGAGCAGTACTTC CASSFGPDSSYEQYF
. TRBJ2-3 TRBV5-8 . TGTGCCAGCAGCTTAGCGGCAAGACATCACATAGATACGCAGTATTTT CASSLAARHHIDTQYF
. TRBJ1-3 TRBV11-2 few TGTGCCAGCAGCTCAAACCGGGACTCCACGGGAAACACCATATATTTT CASSSNRDSTGNTIYF
TRBD2 TRBJ2-2 TRBV27 . TGTGCCAGCAGGTCTAGCGGGGGGGCCACCGGGGAGCCGTTTTTT CASRSSGGATGEPFF
. TRBJ2-5 TRBV20-1 many TGCAGTGCTAAAGCAGGGTTGCCAGCAGAGACCCAGTACTTC CSAKAGLPAETQYF
. TRBJ2-7 TRBV5-6 many TGTGCCAGCAGCCCTCCGTCCCGGACCCACGAGCAGTACTTC CASSPPSRTHEQYF
. TRBJ1-1 TRBV7-9 many TGTGCCAGCAGCCACGTCGGGGCCCCTGAAGCTTTCTTT CASSHVGAPEAFF
. TRBJ2-1 TRBV24-1 many TGTGCCACCAGCCTAGGCAGGGTAGAGCAGTTCTTC CATSLGRVEQFF
. TRBJ2-5 TRBV20-1 . TGCAGTGCTAGCCCAGCACCGGGGGTTAGGGAGACCCAGTACTTC CSASPAPGVRETQYF
. TRBJ2-3 TRBV9 many TGTGCCAGCAGTGCAATCGGGAATCCAAGCACAGATACGCAGTATTTT CASSAIGNPSTDTQYF
TRBD1 TRBJ2-2 TRBV7-9 many TGTGCCAGCAGTACCCCCGGGACAGGGCCTGGCGCCGGGGAGCTGTTTTTT CASSTPGTGPGAGELFF
TRBD1 TRBJ2-2 TRBV6-1 many TGTGCCAGCAGTGTTGGGACAGGGGGGTTCACCGGGGAGCTGTTTTTT CASSVGTGGFTGELFF
. TRBJ2-7 TRBV27 . TGTGCCAGCAGTTTATCGGGACTGATCTACGAGCAGTACTTC CASSLSGLIYEQYF
. TRBJ2-3 TRBV25-1 few TGTGCCAGCAGTGTAGGGCTAGCCGCAGATACGCAGTATTTT CASSVGLAADTQYF
. TRBJ1-4 TRBV7-9 many TGTGCCAGCAGCCCGGACACTTCAACTAATGAAAAACTGTTTTTT CASSPDTSTNEKLFF
. TRBJ1-5 TRBV20-1 many TGCAGTGCTAGAGATAGGGGAACTCAGCCCCAGCATTTT CSARDRGTQPQHF
TRBD1 TRBJ2-3 TRBV29-1 many TGCAGCGTCGAGCCCCGGGACAGGGGAGGGGGGGGTACAGATACGCAGTATTTT CSVEPRDRGGGGTDTQYF
TRBD1 TRBJ1-6 TRBV4-3 . TGCGCCAGCAGCCAAGACTCCTACAGGGGGAGCTCCTATAATTCACCCCTCCGCTTT CASSQDSYRGSSYNSPLRF
. TRBJ2-5 TRBV7-9 once TGTGCCAGCACCTCCTTAGAGACCCAGTACTTC CASTSLETQYF
. TRBJ1-1 TRBV5-1 . TGCGCCGGCAGCTTGGGGACAGAAGCTTTCTTT CAGSLGTEAFF
. TRBJ1-4 TRBV19 many TGTGCCAGTAGTTTCAGGACGAATGAAAAACTGTTTTTT CASSFRTNEKLFF
TRBD1 TRBJ1-4 TRBV19 many TGTGCCAGTAGATTACAGGGGGCGGCTAATGAAAAACTGTTTTTT CASRLQGAANEKLFF
TRBD2 TRBJ2-3 TRBV30 . TGTGCCTGGAGTGCACTAGCGGGGACCCCCACAGATACGCAGTATTTT CAWSALAGTPTDTQYF
. TRBJ1-1 TRBV6-2/TRBV6-3 many TGTGCCAGCAGCTTAGGTTCTGAAGCTTTCTTT CASSLGSEAFF
TRBD2 TRBJ2-3 TRBV2 many TGTGCCAGCATACCTAGCGGGAGCGGTTGGACAGATACGCAGTATTTT CASIPSGSGWTDTQYF